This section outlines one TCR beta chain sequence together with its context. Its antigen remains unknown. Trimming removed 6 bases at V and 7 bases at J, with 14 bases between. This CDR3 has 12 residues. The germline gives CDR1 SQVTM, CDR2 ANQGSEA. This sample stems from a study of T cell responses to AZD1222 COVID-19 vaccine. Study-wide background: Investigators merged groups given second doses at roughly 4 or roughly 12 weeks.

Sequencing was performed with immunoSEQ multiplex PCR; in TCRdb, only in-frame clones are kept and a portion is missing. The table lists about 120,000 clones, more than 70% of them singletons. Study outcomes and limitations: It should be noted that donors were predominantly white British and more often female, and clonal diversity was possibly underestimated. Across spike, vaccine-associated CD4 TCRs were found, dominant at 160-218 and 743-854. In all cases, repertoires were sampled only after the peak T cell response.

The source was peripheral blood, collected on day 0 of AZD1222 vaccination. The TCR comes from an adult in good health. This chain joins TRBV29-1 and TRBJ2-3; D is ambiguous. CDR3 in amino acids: CSVRLGEYTQYF. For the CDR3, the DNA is TGCAGCGTCCGACTGGGCGAGTATACGCAGTATTTT.